The present entry profiles one TCR beta chain with its context. Its antigen is not known. The data stem from a study of T-cell memory formation after mild COVID-19. The study's findings and limits: Detection of some responders pre-infection suggested pre-existing cross-reactive memory T cells participated. Contracting CD8+ clones were enriched in EMRA, CD4+ mainly in CM and EM.

V lost 7 bases to trimming and J lost 7 bases, with 16 bases between them. This CDR3 contains 13 residues. CDR1 is MGHRA and CDR2 is YSYEKL in the germline V gene. In TCRdb, the 5' RACE reads were re-called with MiXCR into one record per CDR3 protein. The data contain 550,000 to 600,000 distinct CDR3 sequences, about 22% of them singletons. The V call is TRBV4-1, the J call TRBJ1-2; D remains unclear. The sample comprised PBMCs or a T cell subset sorted from them (not recorded which). The TCR sequence derives from an adult woman who had mild COVID-19 (a few samples of this study predate the infection). Cell type and time point are not known. The DNA for the CDR3 is TGCGCCAGCAAGAGCGCGGGCGGATTTGGCTACACCTTC. The encoded protein is CASKSAGGFGYTF.